This passage covers 14 T cell receptor beta chains from one sample sequenced in a study of molecular identifiers for immune sequencing clone quantification. MiXCR, run by TCRdb on the PCR reads, gives a single entry per CDR3 protein. The table lists about half a million distinct CDR3 sequences, over 20% of them singletons, with roughly 0.81% in the top ten. The sample consisted of naive CD8+ T cells from blood, with Jurkat cell RNA spiked in. The subset denotes: FACS-sorted CD8+CD4-CCR7+CD45RA+ naive T cells. The origin of the receptors is a human donor in good health. Some libraries in this study had Jurkat cell RNA spiked in.

Comment on this clonotype: A much larger clone is a single base away; this may be a read error. The missing conserved phenylalanine or tryptophan at the end of this CDR3 makes a read error likely. The chain carries TRBV5-1 and TRBJ1-1; no clear D. The CDR3 has 16 amino acids. V was pared by 4 bases and J by 0 bases, with 16 bases between. Germline V gene data show CDR1 as SGHRS and CDR2 as YFSETQ. The DNA of the CDR3 is TGCGCCAGCAGCCCGAGGGAGATTAATTTGAACACTGAAGCTTTCCTT. It translates to CASSPREINLNTEAFL.

Comment on this clonotype: Since a much larger clone is just one base distant, this may be a read error. The chain couples TRBV20-1 to TRBJ1-1, with 7 bases aligning to TRBD1. Per germline, CDR1 DFQATT and CDR2 SNEGSKA (reference sequence). The CDR3 is 16 residues long. Unmatched junction bases numbered 18, after V lost 8 bases and J lost 3 bases. The CDR3 DNA reads TGCAGTACCAAACCGGGACAGCCGGGGGTTGACACTGAAGCTTTCTTT. Its translation is CSTKPGQPGVDTEAFF.

This clonotype came up a few times. The V call is TRBV3-1, the J call TRBJ2-7, with D perhaps assigned TRBD1 or TRBD2 (5 bases each). Per germline, CDR1 LGHDT and CDR2 YNNKEL (reference sequence). The CDR3 contains 16 residues. V shed 0 bases and J shed 2 bases, with 14 bases lying between them. The CDR3 region is CASSQEGAGRAYEQYF. The CDR3 DNA reads as TGTGCCAGCAGCCAAGAAGGGGCAGGGAGAGCCTACGAGCAGTACTTC.

This clonotype was picked up a small number of times. This sequence joins TRBV19 and TRBJ2-2, with 7 positions matching TRBD2. The CDR3 is 15 residues long. In germline, CDR1 is LNHDA, CDR2 SQIVND (reference sequence). V shed 2 bases and J 5 bases; nucleotides not matched to a gene: 5. The CDR3 sequence is CASSILAGVTGELFF. In DNA form, the CDR3 reads TGTGCCAGTAGTATACTGGCGGGAGTGACCGGGGAGCTGTTTTTT.

This clonotype appeared many times. The CDR3 here is CASSSRDGLDYEQYF. In nucleotides, the CDR3 is TGTGCCAGCAGTTCCCGGGACGGACTAGACTACGAGCAGTACTTC. The chain carries TRBV28 and TRBJ2-7, with TRBD2 matching over 7 bases. J lost 3 bases, V lost 4 bases, and 9 bases had no gene match. Germline V gene sequence: CDR1 MDHEN, CDR2 SYDVKM. The CDR3 runs 15 residues.

This clonotype was picked up many times. The chain employs TRBV27 and TRBJ1-1; 8 nucleotides agree with TRBD1. CDR1 is MNHEY and CDR2 is SMNVEV in the germline V gene (reference sequence). The length of the CDR3 is 15 residues. Germline trimming cut 7 bases from V and 5 bases from J; bases unmatched to any gene: 12. The CDR3 coding sequence is TGTGCCAGCATTAGGGCAGGGGGCGTAGAGACTGAAGCTTTCTTT. As protein: CASIRAGGVETEAFF.

The rearrangement uses TRBV30 and TRBJ1-1; 10 nucleotides align to TRBD1. The CDR3 loop spans 14 amino acids. The germline CDR1 and CDR2 sequences are GTSNPN and SVGIG (reference sequence). J lost 5 bases, V lost 1 base, and 4 bases had no gene match. This CDR3 is CAWSAGQGGTEAFF. CDR3 sequence (DNA): TGTGCCTGGAGTGCCGGACAGGGGGGTACTGAAGCTTTCTTT.

V gene TRBV24-1 combines with J gene TRBJ2-7; 7 bases line up with TRBD1. The CDR3 sequence is 20 residues long. CDR1 KGHDR and CDR2 SFDVKD come from the germline V gene. V was clipped by 0 bases and J by 2 bases; unmatched bases: 18. CDR3 residues: CATSDLLPSHDRARTYEQYF. The CDR3 DNA is TGTGCCACCAGTGATTTGCTCCCATCCCACGACAGGGCCCGAACCTACGAGCAGTACTTC.

This clonotype occurred a few times. This chain connects TRBV25-1 to TRBJ1-1, with 9 bases matching TRBD1. Trimming removed 6 bases from V and 4 bases from J; junction bases left unmatched: 3. The CDR3 consists of 13 residues. Germline V gene sequence: CDR1 MGHDK, CDR2 SYGVNS. CDR3 protein: CASREGQGTEAFF. CDR3 DNA sequence: TGTGCCAGCAGGGAGGGACAGGGCACTGAAGCTTTCTTT.

This clonotype was counted a few times. The missing conserved phenylalanine or tryptophan at the end of this CDR3 makes a read error likely. The V and J genes are TRBV7-9 and TRBJ2-6; unclear D gene. This CDR3 is built from 16 residues. CDR1 and CDR2 (germline): SEHNR, FQNEAQ (reference sequence). V was pared by 1 base and J by 4 bases, with 11 bases between. The CDR3 DNA follows: TGTGCCAGCAGCTTAGGTCCAGGTTACGGGGCCAACGTCCTGACTTAC. It encodes CASSLGPGYGANVLTY.

The V and J genes are TRBV19 and TRBJ2-1; D unclear. The ends were cut back, 3 bases at V and 4 bases at J, with 13 bases in the middle. Germline V gene lookup returns CDR1 LNHDA and CDR2 SQIVND (reference sequence). CDR3 length: 15 amino acids. In DNA, the CDR3 is TGTGCCAGTAGTATCACCGGTGGACCTTACAATGAGCAGTTCTTC. Its translation is CASSITGGPYNEQFF.

Regarding this clonotype: One junction end disagrees with the germline gene, perhaps due to a read error. J is TRBJ1-1 and V is TRBV12-3 or TRBV12-4, with D possibly being TRBD1 (6 bases). The CDR3 covers 14 residues. DNA for the CDR3: TGTGCCAGCAGTGTGGGACAAATGAACACTGAAGCTTACTTT. It translates to CASSVGQMNTEAYF.

This clonotype was seen a few times. The genes are TRBV12-3 or TRBV12-4 and TRBJ2-7, with D perhaps TRBD2 (5 bases). The CDR3 spans 12 residues. V was cut by 6 bases and J by 3 bases, with 9 bases left in between. The CDR3 loop reads CASSNAGYEQYF. CDR3 in DNA: TGTGCCAGCAGCAATGCGGGCTACGAGCAGTACTTC.

This clonotype was counted a few times. This chain links TRBV7-8 with TRBJ2-5; 10 bases map to TRBD2. Germline V gives CDR1 SGHVS, CDR2 FQNEAQ. V gave up 5 bases and J gave up 3 bases; unmatched junction bases: 6. The CDR3 length is 15 residues. CDR3 in amino acids: CASSQGTSEKETQYF. Here the CDR3 DNA reads TGTGCCAGCAGCCAGGGGACTAGCGAAAAAGAGACCCAGTACTTC. Full variable domain (outside the CDR3, taken from reference TRBV7-8 and TRBJ2-5): GAGVSQSPRYKVAKRGQDVALRCDPISGHVSLFWYQQALGQGPEFLTYFQNEAQLDKSGLPSDRFFAERPEGSVSTLKIQRTQQEDSAVYLCASSQGTSEKETQYFGPGTRLLVL.